One sample yielded the 30 T cell receptor beta chains listed below, sequenced in a study of T-cell memory formation after mild COVID-19. TCRdb itself ran the 5' RACE reads through MiXCR, one entry per CDR3 protein. The table has roughly 400,000 distinct CDR3 sequences, under 20% seen once; the top ten hold about 22%. The sequencing sample was made of PBMCs or a T cell subset sorted from them (not recorded which). The receptors were gathered from a young man who had mild COVID-19 (a few samples of this study predate the infection). Cell type and time point are not known.

There are a few counts of this clonotype. The CDR3 spells CAISVTVTSDTQYF. The CDR3 DNA is TGTGCCATCAGTGTAACAGTGACTTCAGATACGCAGTATTTT. The chain is built from TRBV10-3 and TRBJ2-3; D is ambiguous. Germline assignment: CDR1 ENHRY and CDR2 SYGVKD. V was pared by 4 bases and J by 4 bases, with 12 bases between. The CDR3 consists of 14 residues.

The genes are TRBV29-1 and TRBJ1-1; 7 positions match TRBD1. This CDR3 comprises 13 residues. Germline loops: CDR1 SQVTM, CDR2 ANQGSEA. J was trimmed by 0 bases and V by 4 bases; bases with no gene match: 2. The CDR3 spells CSVGQGLNTEAFF. The CDR3 DNA is TGCAGCGTTGGACAGGGCCTGAACACTGAAGCTTTCTTT.

This clonotype occurred a few times. This chain joins TRBV29-1 and TRBJ1-1; 11 bases line up with TRBD1. Germline V CDR1 and CDR2: SQVTM, ANQGSEA. This CDR3 region has 12 residues. Trimming at V came to 6 bases and at J to 8 bases, leaving 5 bases not matched to a gene. CDR3: CSVNGQGAEAFF. The DNA for the CDR3 is TGCAGCGTCAACGGACAGGGGGCGGAAGCTTTCTTT.

This clonotype was seen a handful of times. V is TRBV7-9 and J is TRBJ2-3; 13 bases agree with TRBD2. Germline V gene sequence: CDR1 SEHNR, CDR2 FQNEAQ (reference sequence). This CDR3 has 16 amino acids. The V segment lost 5 bases and the J segment 5 bases; nucleotides outside the gene matches: 7. The CDR3 bases are TGTGCCAGCAGCCCTCGGACTAGCGGGGGTGAAGATACGCAGTATTTT. This codes for CASSPRTSGGEDTQYF.

This chain links TRBV2 with TRBJ1-1; D is unclear. V was cut by 3 bases and J by 7 bases, with 9 bases left in between. The CDR3 extends over 12 amino acids. The germline V gene has CDR1 SNHLY and CDR2 FYNNEI. The CDR3 DNA sequence: TGTGCCAGCAGTGAGTTATTGGTTGAAGCTTTCTTT. Translation gives CASSELLVEAFF.

The genes are TRBV7-7 and TRBJ2-1, with a weak D call TRBD1 (6 bases). The germline gives CDR1 SSHAT, CDR2 FNYEAQ (reference sequence). The ends were cut back, 1 base at V and 4 bases at J, with 11 bases in the middle. The CDR3 contains 15 residues. CDR3 residues: CASSLDRAPYNEQFF. The CDR3 region has the DNA TGTGCCAGCAGCTTAGACAGGGCCCCATACAATGAGCAGTTCTTC.

The chain recombines TRBV12-3 or TRBV12-4 with TRBJ1-2; TRBD1 agrees at 11 bases. This CDR3 comprises 14 residues. Trimming removed 6 bases from V and 7 bases from J; junction bases left unmatched: 7. Written as DNA, the CDR3 is TGTGCCAGCAGACCGGGACAGGGGGGTGGTGGCTACACCTTC. It is translated as CASRPGQGGGGYTF.

This clonotype was seen a few times. In DNA form, the CDR3 reads TGTGCCAGCACTCTCACCGCGGGGTCCTATAATTCACCCCTCCACTTT. Amino acids: CASTLTAGSYNSPLHF. This chain connects TRBV11-2 to TRBJ1-6; no clear D gene. Germline-derived CDR1 and CDR2 are SGHAT and FQNNGV. The CDR3 is 16 amino acids. V shed 7 bases and J shed 1 base, with 14 bases lying between them.

The V gene is TRBV6-5, the J gene TRBJ2-5; 9 bases agree with TRBD1. J lost 5 bases, V lost 9 bases, and 13 bases had no gene match. CDR1 is MNHEY, CDR2 SVGAGI, per germline. CDR3 length: 15 residues. CDR3 sequence (DNA): TGTGCCAGTGGGAATACAGGGGGCATAGTGGAGACCCAGTACTTC. Encoded protein: CASGNTGGIVETQYF.

This clonotype was picked up a small number of times. V and J are TRBV5-1 and TRBJ2-5; D gene unclear. Germline loops: CDR1 SGHRS, CDR2 YFSETQ. Trimming removed 0 bases from V and 5 bases from J, with 8 bases in between. This CDR3 has 13 amino acids. The CDR3 spells CASSLASRETQYF. For the CDR3, the DNA is TGCGCCAGCAGCTTGGCTTCAAGGGAGACCCAGTACTTC.

This clonotype was seen a few times. This chain uses TRBV6-5 with TRBJ1-2; no definite D call. The ends were cut back, 6 bases at V and 8 bases at J, with 13 bases in the middle. CDR3 length: 12 amino acids. Germline lookup yields CDR1 MNHEY and CDR2 SVGAGI. The CDR3, as DNA: TGTGCCAGCAGGAACCCCGGGAGAGGCTACACCTTC. This codes for CASRNPGRGYTF.

V usage is TRBV7-2 and J usage is TRBJ1-2; possible D gene TRBD1, 5 bases. The CDR3 runs 13 residues. Germline lookup yields CDR1 SGHTA and CDR2 FQGNSA. V was trimmed by 5 bases and J by 8 bases, leaving 15 bases between them. CDR3 region: CASSPGWQWGYTF. Here the CDR3 DNA reads TGTGCCAGCAGCCCAGGGTGGCAGTGGGGCTACACCTTC.

The V call is TRBV6-5, the J call TRBJ2-4; D is possibly TRBD1 or TRBD2 (5 bases each). There are 15 residues in the CDR3. The germline gives CDR1 MNHEY, CDR2 SVGAGI. Trimming took off 8 bases at V and 6 bases at J, with 20 bases between the two ends. CDR3 residues: CASGPGRQGRNIQYF. The CDR3 region has the DNA TGTGCCAGCGGCCCGGGCAGGCAGGGACGAAACATTCAGTACTTC.

The rearrangement uses TRBV7-2 and TRBJ2-5, with D perhaps TRBD2 (6 bases). Germline CDR1 is SGHTA and CDR2 is FQGNSA. Trimming stripped 1 base from V and 5 bases from J, with 11 bases between. This CDR3 region has 14 residues. In DNA form, the CDR3 reads TGTGCCAGCAGCTTAGTCACTAGCACGGAGACCCAGTACTTC. Protein: CASSLVTSTETQYF.

This chain joins TRBV20-1 and TRBJ2-3, with D unresolved. Germline CDR1 DFQATT, CDR2 SNEGSKA (reference sequence). Deletions cut 3 bases from V and 2 bases from J, with 6 bases between. The CDR3 is 12 residues long. The CDR3 protein is CSARGITDTQYF. CDR3 sequence (DNA): TGCAGTGCTAGGGGGATCACAGATACGCAGTATTTT.

V gene TRBV9 combines with J gene TRBJ2-3; TRBD2 aligns across 10 bases. V was pared by 0 bases and J by 6 bases, with 7 bases of the junction left unmatched. The CDR3 has 16 residues. Germline CDR1 and CDR2: SGDLS and YYNGEE. The chain's CDR3 is CASSVAGAGGQDTQYF. The CDR3 nucleotides are TGTGCCAGCAGCGTAGCGGGAGCGGGGGGGCAGGATACGCAGTATTTT.

This chain connects TRBV20-1 to TRBJ2-5; D gene unclear. The CDR3 length is 12 residues. The ends were cut back, 6 bases at V and 3 bases at J, with 11 bases in the middle. CDR1 and CDR2 (germline): DFQATT, SNEGSKA (reference sequence). In DNA form, the CDR3 reads TGCAGTGCCACCCTGCAGGAAGAGACCCAGTACTTC. Translating it yields CSATLQEETQYF.

The CDR3 DNA is TGTGCCAGCAGCTTACTGGGACAGAGATCAGATACGCAGTATTTT. Its protein product is CASSLLGQRSDTQYF. The J gene is TRBJ2-3, the V gene TRBV7-2; 7 positions match TRBD1. CDR3 length: 15 amino acids. With V trimmed by 2 bases and J by 4 bases, 6 bases remained unmatched. Germline V gives CDR1 SGHTA, CDR2 FQGNSA.

This clonotype was detected only a few times. The chain is built from TRBV7-9 and TRBJ2-1; possible D gene TRBD2, 5 bases. This CDR3 contains 15 residues. The germline V and J ends were trimmed by 1 base and 4 bases, with 11 bases remaining between them. From germline, CDR1 is SEHNR and CDR2 FQNEAQ (reference sequence). The CDR3 DNA reads TGTGCCAGCAGCTTAGGCGCTAGCTTTTACAATGAGCAGTTCTTC. This sequence encodes CASSLGASFYNEQFF.

This chain joins TRBV11-2 and TRBJ1-4, with D tentatively TRBD1 (6 bases). The germline V and J ends were trimmed by 5 bases and 5 bases, with 9 bases remaining between them. This CDR3 comprises 13 residues. Germline V gene data show CDR1 as SGHAT and CDR2 as FQNNGV. The CDR3: CASSGGYNEKLFF. DNA of the CDR3: TGTGCCAGCAGCGGGGGCTACAATGAAAAACTGTTTTTT.

This clonotype occurred a few times. The V call is TRBV4-3, the J call TRBJ2-2; 11 bases fit TRBD1. The CDR3 totals 18 residues. The J segment lost 6 bases and the V segment lost 1 base, leaving 10 bases of the junction unmatched. Germline CDR1 is LGHNA and CDR2 is YSLEER. The CDR3 nucleotides are TGCGCCAGCAGCCAAGTTAGAGGACAGGGGGCGGGATCCGGGGAGCTGTTTTTT. This codes for CASSQVRGQGAGSGELFF.

The gene calls are TRBV30 and TRBJ2-1; D might be TRBD1 or TRBD2, each matching 5 bases. The V and J ends lost 0 bases and 0 bases respectively, with 12 bases between them. Per the germline V gene, CDR1 is GTSNPN and CDR2 is SVGIG (reference sequence). This CDR3 is 16 amino acids long. Here the CDR3 DNA reads TGTGCCTGGAGTGTTTGGGGGTTGAGCTCCTACAATGAGCAGTTCTTC. Amino acid sequence: CAWSVWGLSSYNEQFF. Combining the CDR3 with reference TRBV30 and TRBJ2-1 gives the whole variable domain SQTIHQWPATLVQPVGSPLSLECTVEGTSNPNLYWYRQAAGRGLQLLFYSVGIGQISSEVPQNLSASRPQDRQFILSSKKLLLSDSGFYLCAWSVWGLSSYNEQFFGPGTRLTVL.

V usage is TRBV7-2 and J usage is TRBJ2-1; D not certain. The CDR3 sequence is 17 residues long. V lost 2 bases and J 5 bases, leaving 19 bases between the germline ends. Per germline, CDR1 SGHTA and CDR2 FQGNSA. The CDR3 nucleotides read TGTGCCAGCAGCTTAACTGGTGGAGTGGCAGGCCACAATGAGCAGTTCTTC. This codes for CASSLTGGVAGHNEQFF.

This clonotype came up a few times. V gene TRBV12-3 or TRBV12-4 combines with J gene TRBJ2-2; D might be TRBD1 (5 bases). V lost 6 bases to trimming and J lost 5 bases, with 16 bases between them. The CDR3 is made up of 15 amino acids. CDR3 coding DNA: TGTGCCAGCAGGGTCAGGGAACGAAAAACCGGGGAGCTGTTTTTT. This sequence encodes CASRVRERKTGELFF.

This clonotype was counted a few times. V is TRBV20-1 and J is TRBJ2-4; TRBD1 matches 7 bases. Germline CDR1 reads DFQATT; CDR2 reads SNEGSKA (reference sequence). V was pared by 6 bases and J by 0 bases, with 14 bases of the junction left unmatched. The CDR3 sequence is 17 residues long. The CDR3 sequence: CSATGTELLLAKNIQYF. CDR3 sequence (DNA): TGCAGTGCCACCGGGACAGAGCTTTTACTAGCCAAAAACATTCAGTACTTC.

This clonotype was counted a few times. The rearrangement links TRBV15 to TRBJ1-4, with 8 bases fitting TRBD1. The CDR3 contains 14 residues. After removal of 5 bases from V and 8 bases from J, the junction contained 7 bases not matched to a gene. Germline assignment: CDR1 LNHNV and CDR2 YYDKDF (reference sequence). The CDR3 nucleotides are TGTGCCACCAGCCCAGACAGGGGAGGGGAAAAACTGTTTTTT. This codes for CATSPDRGGEKLFF.

This clonotype was counted between two and nine times. The CDR3 sequence: CASDREDNQPQHF. CDR3 bases: TGTGCCAGCGACCGGGAGGACAATCAGCCCCAGCATTTT. This chain uses TRBV2 with TRBJ1-5; D not certain. Deletions cut 8 bases from V and 3 bases from J, with 11 bases between. The CDR3 sequence is 13 residues long. Germline loops: CDR1 SNHLY, CDR2 FYNNEI. Full variable domain (rest looked up from reference TRBV2 and TRBJ1-5): EPEVTQTPSHQVTQMGQEVILRCVPISNHLYFYWYRQILGQKVEFLVSFYNNEISEKSEIFDDQFSVERPDGSNFTLKIRSTKLEDSAMYFCASDREDNQPQHFGDGTRLSIL.

This chain joins TRBV11-2 and TRBJ2-1; D may be TRBD1 or TRBD2 (5 bases each). Germline CDR1 and CDR2: SGHAT and FQNNGV. The CDR3 length is 14 residues. V was cut by 5 bases and J by 10 bases, with 18 bases left in between. Here the CDR3 reads CASSRPGPVTEQFF. The DNA of the CDR3 is TGTGCCAGCAGCAGACCGGGACCCGTAACGGAGCAGTTCTTC.

This chain uses TRBV4-3 with TRBJ2-2, with 8 positions matching TRBD2. Germline V gene sequence: CDR1 LGHNA, CDR2 YSLEER. Unmatched junction bases numbered 11, after V lost 4 bases and J lost 4 bases. CDR3 length equals 17 residues. This chain's CDR3 is CASSPRGGALGTGELFF. The CDR3 DNA reads as TGCGCCAGCAGCCCACGGGGGGGGGCCCTAGGCACCGGGGAGCTGTTTTTT.

This clonotype was observed a handful of times. CDR3 in DNA: TGTGCCAGCTCACCACCCCTCAGACTCACAGATACGCAGTATTTT. It translates to CASSPPLRLTDTQYF. The chain couples TRBV18 to TRBJ2-3; D unresolved. The V end lost 0 bases, the J end lost 2 bases, and 9 bases lay between the germline ends. Germline V gene lookup returns CDR1 KGHSH and CDR2 LQKENI. The CDR3 length is 15 residues.